The entry that follows covers one T cell receptor beta chain sequence. Antigen: not known. The protocol was immunoSEQ multiplex PCR, while the TCRdb copy is restricted to in-frame clones and leaves out a portion. The sample lists 95,000 to 150,000 clones, 85% to 90% occurring once. This sample was included in a study of T cell responses to AZD1222 COVID-19 vaccine. Study-wide context: Second doses that came at about 4 or about 12 weeks were put together.

The germline V gene encodes CDR1 MNHEY and CDR2 SVGAGI. The CDR3 is 15 residues long. The junction had 3 bases not matched to a gene; V was cut back by 2 bases and J by 2 bases. Study-wide results and limits: With two AZD1222 doses given, Spike-specific TCR breadth and depth both rose. The donors showed a predominance of white British ancestry and of females, with possible underestimation of clonal diversity. Spike was spanned by vaccine-associated CD4 TCRs, which were dominant at 160-218 and 743-854.

This TCR was recovered from an adult in good health. The starting material was peripheral blood, obtained on day 0 of AZD1222 vaccination. The chain recombines TRBV6-5 with TRBJ2-7; 10 positions match TRBD1. The CDR3 sequence: CASSYRDRGPYEQYF. The CDR3, as DNA: TGTGCCAGCAGTTACCGGGACAGGGGTCCCTACGAGCAGTACTTC.